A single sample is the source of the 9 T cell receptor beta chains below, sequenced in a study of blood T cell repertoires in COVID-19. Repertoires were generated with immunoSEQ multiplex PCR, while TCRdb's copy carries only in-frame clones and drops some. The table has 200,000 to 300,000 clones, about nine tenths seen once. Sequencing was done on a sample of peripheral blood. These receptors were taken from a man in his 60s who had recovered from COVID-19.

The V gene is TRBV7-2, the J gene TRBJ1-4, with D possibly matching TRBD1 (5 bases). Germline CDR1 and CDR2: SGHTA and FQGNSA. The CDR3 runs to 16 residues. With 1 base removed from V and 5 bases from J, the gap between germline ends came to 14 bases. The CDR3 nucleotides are TGTGCCAGCAGCTTAGGGCGGGGTAGGGGAAATGAAAAACTGTTTTTT. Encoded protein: CASSLGRGRGNEKLFF.

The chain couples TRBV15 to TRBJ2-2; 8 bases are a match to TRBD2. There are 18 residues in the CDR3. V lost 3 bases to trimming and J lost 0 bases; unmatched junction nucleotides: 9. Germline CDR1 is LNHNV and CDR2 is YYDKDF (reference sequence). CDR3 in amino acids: CATSRGGFSGTNTGELFF. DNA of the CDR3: TGTGCCACCAGCAGGGGGGGGTTTAGCGGGACGAACACCGGGGAGCTGTTTTTT.

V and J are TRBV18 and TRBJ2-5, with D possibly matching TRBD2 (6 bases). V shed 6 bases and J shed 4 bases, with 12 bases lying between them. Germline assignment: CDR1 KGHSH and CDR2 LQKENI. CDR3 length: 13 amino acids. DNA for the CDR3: TGTGCCAGCTCCCGAGGAGGGCCAGAGACCCAGTACTTC. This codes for CASSRGGPETQYF.

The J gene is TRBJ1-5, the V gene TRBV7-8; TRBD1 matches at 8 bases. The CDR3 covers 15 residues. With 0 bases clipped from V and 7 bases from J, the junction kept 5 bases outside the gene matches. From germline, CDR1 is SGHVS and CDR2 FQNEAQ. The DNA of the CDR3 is TGTGCCAGCAGCTTAGCGGCAGGGACAGGACAGCCCCAGCATTTT. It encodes CASSLAAGTGQPQHF.

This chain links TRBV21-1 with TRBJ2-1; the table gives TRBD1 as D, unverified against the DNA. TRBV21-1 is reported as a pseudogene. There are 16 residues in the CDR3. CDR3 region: CASSNGRGIPYNEQFF. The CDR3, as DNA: TGTGCCAGCAGCAACGGAAGGGGGATCCCCTACAATGAGCAGTTCTTC.

DNA for the CDR3: TGTGCCAGCAGCTCGGGACTAGCGGGGGGTTTTTCCTACAATGAGCAGTTCTTC. It encodes CASSSGLAGGFSYNEQFF. V is TRBV7-8 and J is TRBJ2-1; 15 bases match TRBD2. J was trimmed by 1 base and V by 4 bases; bases with no gene match: 5. This CDR3 region has 18 residues. The germline gives CDR1 SGHVS, CDR2 FQNEAQ.

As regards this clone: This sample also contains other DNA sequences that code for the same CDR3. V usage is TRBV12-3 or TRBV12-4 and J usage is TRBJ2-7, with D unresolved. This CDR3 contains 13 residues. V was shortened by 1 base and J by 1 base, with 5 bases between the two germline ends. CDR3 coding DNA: TGTGCCAGCAGTTTAGGCGGTTCCTACGAGCAGTACTTC. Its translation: CASSLGGSYEQYF.

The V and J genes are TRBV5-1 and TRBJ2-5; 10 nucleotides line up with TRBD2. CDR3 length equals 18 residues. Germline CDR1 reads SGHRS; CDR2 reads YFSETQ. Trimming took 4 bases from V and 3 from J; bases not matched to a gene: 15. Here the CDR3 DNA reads TGCGCCAGCAGCCCCACCATCGGTGAGCGGGGGGGTAAAGAGACCCAGTACTTC. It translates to CASSPTIGERGGKETQYF.

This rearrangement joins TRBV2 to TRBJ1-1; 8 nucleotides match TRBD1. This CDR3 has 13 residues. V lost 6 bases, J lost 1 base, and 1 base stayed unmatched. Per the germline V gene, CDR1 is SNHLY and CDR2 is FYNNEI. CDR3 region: CASRDRANTEAFF. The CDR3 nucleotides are TGTGCCAGCAGGGACAGGGCGAACACTGAAGCTTTCTTT.